Following are 16 T cell receptor beta chains from one sample sequenced in a study of early T cells in non-severe SARS-CoV-2 infection. TCRdb passed the 5' RACE reads through MiXCR, listing each CDR3 protein once. The repertoire holds 26,000 or so distinct CDR3 sequences, with approximately 5.1% as singletons. The sequencing sample was made of whole blood. Receptors originate from an adult who was a healthcare worker with PCR-confirmed SARS-CoV-2 infection or an uninfected control (not recorded which).

This clonotype was seen repeatedly, ten times or more. This sequence joins TRBV4-3 and TRBJ2-2; D might be TRBD1 (5 bases). The CDR3 is made up of 18 amino acids. Trimming left V 0 bases short and J 2 bases short, with 16 bases between. Germline CDR1 reads LGHNA; CDR2 reads YSLEER. CDR3 nucleotides: TGCGCCAGCAGCCAAGATGTACCCGGACAACTAAACACCGGGGAGCTGTTTTTT. It codes for CASSQDVPGQLNTGELFF.

Of note for this clonotype: A much larger clone sits a single nucleotide away, making a read error possible. The chain uses TRBV11-2 and TRBJ2-3; D unclear. The germline V gene has CDR1 SGHAT and CDR2 FQNNGV. This CDR3 has 12 amino acids. V gave up 1 base and J gave up 4 bases, with 3 bases separating them. The CDR3 region has the DNA TGTGCCAGCAGCTTAGCCTCAGATACGCAGTATTTT. Translating it yields CASSLASDTQYF.

This clonotype turned up a few times. The chain employs TRBV18 and TRBJ2-7, with 7 bases aligning to TRBD1. The ends lost 6 bases at V and 2 bases at J; junction bases unmatched: 10. The germline CDR1 and CDR2 sequences are KGHSH and LQKENI. The CDR3 totals 15 residues. This chain's CDR3 is CASSFDRAVAYEQYF. For the CDR3, the DNA is TGTGCCAGCTCGTTTGACAGGGCGGTCGCCTACGAGCAGTACTTC.

This clonotype was counted at least ten times. CDR3 residues: CSARDLVGGSYNEQFF. CDR3 coding DNA: TGCAGTGCTAGAGATCTGGTAGGCGGCTCCTACAATGAGCAGTTCTTC. The rearrangement uses TRBV20-1 and TRBJ2-1; D gene ambiguous. Germline V gene data show CDR1 as DFQATT and CDR2 as SNEGSKA (reference sequence). This CDR3 has 16 amino acids. V gave up 0 bases and J gave up 0 bases, with 12 bases separating them.

The table lists this clonotype with a few counts. The chain recombines TRBV4-1 with TRBJ1-6; 10 nucleotides agree with TRBD1. Per germline, CDR1 MGHRA and CDR2 YSYEKL. The V and J ends lost 4 bases and 5 bases, in that order; junction bases with no gene match: 2. This CDR3 has 15 residues. CDR3 in DNA: TGCGCCAGCAGCCTGGGGACAGGGGATAATTCACCCCTCCACTTT. The encoded protein is CASSLGTGDNSPLHF.

The genes are TRBV5-4 and TRBJ1-3; TRBD1 matches at 8 bases. The CDR3 consists of 16 residues. Germline CDR1 is SGHNT and CDR2 is YYREEE (reference sequence). V trimming: 3 bases; J trimming: 0 bases; junction bases outside the gene matches: 5. The CDR3 region has the DNA TGTGCCAGCAGCTACGGGACAGGTTACTCTGGAAACACCATATATTTT. Amino acid sequence: CASSYGTGYSGNTIYF.

This clonotype was detected ten times or more. This chain uses TRBV7-6 with TRBJ2-1; 11 bases are a match to TRBD2. V shed 5 bases and J 4 bases; nucleotides not matched to a gene: 4. The CDR3 contains 15 residues. In germline, CDR1 is SGHVS, CDR2 FNYEAQ. Here the CDR3 reads CASSPTSGGYNEQFF. The CDR3 DNA reads TGTGCCAGCAGCCCAACTAGCGGGGGATACAATGAGCAGTTCTTC.

The chain links TRBV7-9 to TRBJ1-2; D gene ambiguous. The germline V gene encodes CDR1 SEHNR and CDR2 FQNEAQ (reference sequence). This CDR3 spans 13 amino acids. V lost 3 bases to trimming and J lost 0 bases, with 5 bases between them. The CDR3, as DNA: TGTGCCAGCAGCTTTGAGTCTAACTATGGCTACACCTTC. This translates into CASSFESNYGYTF.

The table lists this clonotype with many counts. V gene TRBV6-1 combines with J gene TRBJ2-7; D is perhaps TRBD2 (7 bases). CDR1 and CDR2 (germline): MNHNS, SASEGT. The V end was cut by 7 bases, the J end by 1 base, with 20 bases between. This CDR3 has 16 amino acids. The CDR3 DNA follows: TGTGCCAGCACTCGATCGGGCAAGGGGGGGTCCTACGAGCAGTACTTC. Translated: CASTRSGKGGSYEQYF.

This clonotype has only a few counts. This chain joins TRBV7-2 and TRBJ1-1; D is unclear. Trimming cost V 0 bases and J 5 bases, with 4 bases left between them. The germline CDR1 and CDR2 sequences are SGHTA and FQGNSA. The CDR3 totals 12 residues. The CDR3 nucleotides read TGTGCCAGCAGCTTAGCTCCAACTGAAGCTTTCTTT. Translated: CASSLAPTEAFF.

This rearrangement joins TRBV15 to TRBJ2-7, with D perhaps matching TRBD2 (6 bases). The CDR3 length is 15 residues. Germline loops: CDR1 LNHNV, CDR2 YYDKDF (reference sequence). V was shortened by 0 bases and J by 0 bases, with 9 bases between the two germline ends. The CDR3 protein is CATSRDSGSSYEQYF. As DNA, the CDR3 is TGTGCCACCAGCAGAGATTCCGGGAGCTCCTACGAGCAGTACTTC.

Turning to this clonotype: This may be a read error: a much more frequent sequence differs by one nucleotide. The CDR3 loop is CACSLAQISGELFF. The CDR3 coding sequence is TGCGCCTGCAGCTTGGCTCAGATCAGCGGGGAGCTGTTTTTT. The rearrangement uses TRBV5-1 and TRBJ2-2, with D uncertain. The CDR3 runs to 14 residues. Germline V gene sequence: CDR1 SGHRS, CDR2 YFSETQ.

The sample holds many counts of this clonotype. V usage is TRBV12-3 or TRBV12-4 and J usage is TRBJ1-1; possible D gene TRBD1, 5 bases. V dropped 7 bases and J dropped 5 bases, with 14 bases sitting between them. The CDR3 totals 13 residues. In DNA form, the CDR3 reads TGTGCCAGCACCCTTTCGGGGGGGACTGAAGCTTTCTTT. This codes for CASTLSGGTEAFF.

The chain is built from TRBV7-8 and TRBJ2-1, with 11 bases that match TRBD2. CDR3 length: 13 residues. CDR1 and CDR2 (germline): SGHVS, FQNEAQ. Losses at the gene ends were 5 bases for V and 14 bases for J; bases not matched to a gene: 8. The CDR3 loop is CASSGLAGGKEFF. As DNA, the CDR3 is TGTGCCAGCAGCGGATTAGCGGGGGGGAAAGAGTTCTTC.

This clonotype has more than one count but fewer than ten. CDR3 nucleotides: TGTGCCAGCAGCTTAGCGGCGGTAGGCCAGCCCCAGCATTTT. Its translation: CASSLAAVGQPQHF. The chain links TRBV7-2 to TRBJ1-5; no clear D gene. V lost 0 bases and J lost 7, with 10 bases in between. Germline CDR1 reads SGHTA; CDR2 reads FQGNSA. The CDR3 is 14 amino acids.

This clonotype showed up just a few times. The V call is TRBV6-1, the J call TRBJ2-2; D is perhaps TRBD1 (5 bases). The CDR3 is made up of 15 amino acids. Germline CDR1 MNHNS, CDR2 SASEGT. Deletions cut 6 bases from V and 5 bases from J, with 16 bases between. CDR3 sequence: CASSPWSKGTGELFF. The CDR3 nucleotides are TGTGCCAGCAGCCCATGGAGCAAGGGGACCGGGGAGCTGTTTTTT.